The 17 T cell receptor beta chains presented below share a single source sample, sequenced in a study of T cell responses to AZD1222 COVID-19 vaccine. Sequencing was performed with immunoSEQ multiplex PCR; in TCRdb, only in-frame clones are kept and a portion is missing. The sample has approximately 130,000 clones; 93% are singletons. The material was peripheral blood, obtained on day 0 of AZD1222 vaccination. The receptors stem from an adult in good health.

The chain has TRBV2 and TRBJ1-3; no clear D. The CDR3 length is 15 residues. The V gene lost 4 bases and the J gene lost 4 bases, with 14 bases spanning the gap. CDR1 is SNHLY and CDR2 is FYNNEI in the germline V gene. The chain's CDR3 is CASSVKGGSGNTIYF. As DNA, the CDR3 is TGTGCCAGCAGTGTGAAGGGTGGTTCGGGAAACACCATATATTTT.

The gene calls are TRBV9 and TRBJ2-6; no reliable D call. The ends were cut back, 3 bases at V and 2 bases at J, with 9 bases in the middle. Germline V gene sequence: CDR1 SGDLS, CDR2 YYNGEE. The CDR3 extends over 15 amino acids. This CDR3 is CASSGTTAGANVLTF. CDR3 bases: TGTGCCAGCAGCGGAACGACCGCTGGGGCCAACGTCCTGACTTTC.

The rearrangement joins TRBV6-5 to TRBJ1-5; D ambiguous. This CDR3 is 13 amino acids long. V was shortened by 5 bases and J by 4 bases, with 9 bases between the two germline ends. The germline CDR1 and CDR2 sequences are MNHEY and SVGAGI. CDR3 nucleotides: TGTGCCAGCAGTCGCGGGGTAAATCAGCCCCAGCATTTT. Translated: CASSRGVNQPQHF.

The CDR3 loop reads CASSNLLQGIYGYTF. The CDR3 coding sequence is TGTGCCAGCAGCAATCTTCTACAGGGGATCTATGGCTACACCTTC. V and J are TRBV5-6 and TRBJ1-2, with 7 bases lining up with TRBD1. Germline assignment: CDR1 SGHDT and CDR2 YYEEEE. This CDR3 has 15 amino acids. After removal of 4 bases from V and 4 bases from J, the junction contained 10 bases not matched to a gene. The full variable domain, its missing parts supplied by reference TRBV5-6 and TRBJ1-2, is DAGVTQSPTHLIKTRGQQVTLRCSPKSGHDTVSWYQQALGQGPQFIFQYYEEEERQRGNFPDRFSGHQFPNYSSELNVNALLLGDSALYLCASSNLLQGIYGYTFGSGTRLTVV.

The chain carries TRBV3-1 (or the pseudogene TRBV3-2) and TRBJ1-5; possibly TRBD1 for D (5 bases). This CDR3 spans 15 amino acids. The germline V and J ends were trimmed by 1 base and 7 bases, with 14 bases remaining between them. Germline loops: CDR1 LGHDT, CDR2 YNNKEL (reference sequence). The CDR3 DNA reads as TGTGCCAGCAGCCAAGGTTCTGCCTCAGGGCAGCCCCAGCATTTT. It translates to CASSQGSASGQPQHF.

This chain connects TRBV19 to TRBJ1-1, with D possibly matching TRBD1 (6 bases). The V gene lost 5 bases and the J gene lost 1 base, with 8 bases spanning the gap. From germline, CDR1 is LNHDA and CDR2 SQIVND (reference sequence). CDR3 length: 13 amino acids. DNA for the CDR3: TGTGCCAGTAGTGTGACAGGGAACACTGAAGCTTTCTTT. Its translation is CASSVTGNTEAFF.

This clone was recorded only once. V is TRBV9 and J is TRBJ1-1; 9 bases map to TRBD1. The J segment lost 8 bases and the V segment lost 4 bases, leaving 12 bases of the junction unmatched. The CDR3 covers 15 residues. The germline V gene has CDR1 SGDLS and CDR2 YYNGEE. CDR3 nucleotide sequence: TGTGCCAGCAGCCTCACGGACAGGGGAGCCTGGGAAGCTTTCTTT. Protein sequence: CASSLTDRGAWEAFF. The full variable domain, its missing parts supplied by reference TRBV9 and TRBJ1-1, is DSGVTQTPKHLITATGQRVTLRCSPRSGDLSVYWYQQSLDQGLQFLIQYYNGEERAKGNILERFSAQQFPDLHSELNLSSLELGDSALYFCASSLTDRGAWEAFFGQGTRLTVV.

The rearrangement links TRBV7-9 to TRBJ1-2; D uncertain. V shed 1 base and J shed 1 base, with 7 bases lying between them. This CDR3 has 14 residues. Germline assignment: CDR1 SEHNR and CDR2 FQNEAQ (reference sequence). The CDR3: CASSLVAVNYGYTF. The DNA for the CDR3 is TGTGCCAGCAGCTTAGTTGCAGTTAACTATGGCTACACCTTC. The full variable domain, rest sourced from reference TRBV7-9 and TRBJ1-2, is DTGVSQNPRHKITKRGQNVTFRCDPISEHNRLYWYRQTLGQGPEFLTYFQNEAQLEKSRLLSDRFSAERPKGSFSTLEIQRTEQGDSAMYLCASSLVAVNYGYTFGSGTRLTVV.

The rearrangement joins TRBV19 to TRBJ2-4, with TRBD2 as a possible D gene (6 bases). Trimming removed 4 bases at V and 3 bases at J, with 7 bases between. This CDR3 region has 13 residues. The germline gives CDR1 LNHDA, CDR2 SQIVND (reference sequence). This chain's CDR3 is CASSTGLKNIQYF. The CDR3 DNA reads TGTGCCAGTAGTACGGGACTCAAAAACATTCAGTACTTC.

The chain is built from TRBV5-1 and TRBJ2-1; D not resolved. In germline, CDR1 is SGHRS, CDR2 YFSETQ. The CDR3 covers 14 residues. V was clipped by 0 bases and J by 5 bases, with 9 bases between them. CDR3 protein: CASSLEWGNNEQFF. Here the CDR3 DNA reads TGCGCCAGCAGCTTGGAGTGGGGAAACAATGAGCAGTTCTTC.

V and J are TRBV6-5 and TRBJ1-4; tentatively, D is TRBD1 (5 bases). The V gene lost 8 bases and the J gene lost 3 bases, with 16 bases spanning the gap. Germline lookup yields CDR1 MNHEY and CDR2 SVGAGI. The CDR3 is made up of 15 amino acids. DNA of the CDR3: TGTGCCAGCCCAGGCGGGGGGTGGGCTAATGAAAAACTGTTTTTT. Residues: CASPGGGWANEKLFF.

The J gene is TRBJ2-2, the V gene TRBV30; no definite D call. Trimming cost V 2 bases and J 0 bases, with 19 bases left between them. The CDR3 covers 18 residues. Germline-derived CDR1 and CDR2 are GTSNPN and SVGIG (reference sequence). This CDR3 is CAWSQAFGQPANTGELFF. The CDR3 bases are TGTGCCTGGAGTCAAGCGTTTGGGCAGCCCGCGAACACCGGGGAGCTGTTTTTT.

This clone was seen only once. The chain links TRBV4-1 to TRBJ2-3, with D unclear. Deletions cut 0 bases from V and 3 bases from J, with 7 bases between. The germline V gene has CDR1 MGHRA and CDR2 YSYEKL. The CDR3 is 14 residues long. Here the CDR3 DNA reads TGCGCCAGCAGCCAAGATCGTGCGACAGATACGCAGTATTTT. Translated, it gives CASSQDRATDTQYF.

The chain is built from TRBV28 and TRBJ1-6; D is unresolved. Germline loops: CDR1 MDHEN, CDR2 SYDVKM. The V and J ends lost 2 bases and 6 bases respectively, with 14 bases between them. The CDR3 length is 16 residues. The CDR3, as DNA: TGTGCCAGCAGTTTAGCCACCGGAAGGCCTAATTCACCCCTCCACTTT. It yields the protein CASSLATGRPNSPLHF. Supplemented by reference TRBV28 and TRBJ1-6, the full variable domain reads DVKVTQSSRYLVKRTGEKVFLECVQDMDHENMFWYRQDPGLGLRLIYFSYDVKMKEKGDIPEGYSVSREKKERFSLILESASTNQTSMYLCASSLATGRPNSPLHFGNGTRLTVT.

The chain carries TRBV6-2 or TRBV6-3 and TRBJ2-7; TRBD2 agrees at 11 bases. CDR1 is MNHEY and CDR2 is SVGEGT in the germline V gene. This CDR3 has 14 amino acids. With V trimmed by 4 bases and J by 9 bases, 8 bases remained unmatched. CDR3 region: CASSSGTSGLRQYF. The CDR3 nucleotides read TGTGCCAGCAGTTCCGGGACTAGCGGACTCAGGCAGTACTTC.

V usage is TRBV5-1 and J usage is TRBJ2-1, with a weak D call TRBD2 (7 bases). V was clipped by 2 bases and J by 14 bases, with 23 bases between them. The CDR3 is 15 amino acids. The germline CDR1 and CDR2 sequences are SGHRS and YFSETQ. CDR3 in DNA: TGCGCCAGCAGCTTCCTCCTCGGGGGGCAGTTTCCTAAGTTCTTC. Protein product: CASSFLLGGQFPKFF.

The chain has TRBV21-1 and TRBJ2-3; the DNA was not used to check the table's D call, TRBD1. TRBV21-1 is an annotated pseudogene. The CDR3 loop spans 14 amino acids. CDR3 protein: CASMFGRATDTQYF. The CDR3, as DNA: TGTGCCAGCATGTTTGGCAGGGCCACAGATACGCAGTATTTT.